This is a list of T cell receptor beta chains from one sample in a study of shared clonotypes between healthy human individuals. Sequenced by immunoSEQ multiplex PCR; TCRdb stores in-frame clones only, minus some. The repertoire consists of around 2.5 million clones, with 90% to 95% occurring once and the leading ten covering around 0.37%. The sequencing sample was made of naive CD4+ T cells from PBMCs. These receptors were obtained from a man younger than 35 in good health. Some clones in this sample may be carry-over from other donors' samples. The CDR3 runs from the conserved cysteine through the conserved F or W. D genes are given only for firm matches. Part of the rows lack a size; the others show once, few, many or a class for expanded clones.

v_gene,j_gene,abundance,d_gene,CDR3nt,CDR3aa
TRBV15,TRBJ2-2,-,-,TGTGCCACCACCCGTTCCGGGACCTACCGGATAGGGGAGCTGTTTTTT,CATTRSGTYRIGELFF
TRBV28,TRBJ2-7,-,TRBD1,TGTGCCAGCAGTATACCAGACAGGGGCTACGAGCAGTACTTC,CASSIPDRGYEQYF
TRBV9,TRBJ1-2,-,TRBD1,TGTGCCAGCAGCCCCGGGACAGGAAACTATGGCTACACCTTC,CASSPGTGNYGYTF
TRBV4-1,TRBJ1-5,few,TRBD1,TGCGCCAGCAGCCAAGGTTGGAAACAGGGGGCAAATCAGCCCCAGCATTTT,CASSQGWKQGANQPQHF
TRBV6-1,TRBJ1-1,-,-,TGTGCCAGCAGTGAAAATCAGAACACTGAAGCTTTCTTT,CASSENQNTEAFF
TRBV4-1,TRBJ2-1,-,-,TGCGCCAGCAGCCAAGCCTCCCACTTGTCTCAGCAGTTCTTC,CASSQASHLSQQFF
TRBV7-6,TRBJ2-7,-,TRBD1,TGTGCCAGCAGCTCCCGGGACAGGGGTGACGAGCAGTACTTC,CASSSRDRGDEQYF
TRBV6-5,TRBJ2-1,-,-,TGTGCCAGCAGTTTTAATCGGGGAGTAAATGAGCAGTTCTTC,CASSFNRGVNEQFF
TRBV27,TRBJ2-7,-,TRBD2,TGTGCCAGCAGTTTATTTGGACTAGCGGGAGGGCCGGTCGAGCAGTACTTC,CASSLFGLAGGPVEQYF
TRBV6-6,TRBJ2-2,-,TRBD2,TGTGCCAGCAGTTACGGAGCGGGAGTATCCGGGGAGCTGTTTTTT,CASSYGAGVSGELFF
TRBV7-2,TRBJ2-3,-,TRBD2,TGTGCCAGCAGCCGGACTAGCGGACACACAGATACGCAGTATTTT,CASSRTSGHTDTQYF
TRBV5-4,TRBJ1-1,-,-,TGTGCCAGCAGCTTCCAAGCGGTCGCGAACACTGAAGCTTTCTTT,CASSFQAVANTEAFF
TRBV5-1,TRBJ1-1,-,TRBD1,TGCGCCAGCAGCATCGGGACAGGGCCCACTGAAGCTTTCTTT,CASSIGTGPTEAFF
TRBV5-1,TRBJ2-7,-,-,TGCGCCAGCAGGCCCCAAAGTTCCTCCTACGAGCAGTACTTC,CASRPQSSSYEQYF
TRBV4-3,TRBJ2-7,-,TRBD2,TGCGCCAGCAGCCAAGATTGGGGACTAGCGGGGAACGAGCAGTACTTC,CASSQDWGLAGNEQYF
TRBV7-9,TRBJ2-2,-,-,TGTGCCAGCAGCCCGGGGGTTGGGGCGAACACCGGGGAGCTGTTTTTT,CASSPGVGANTGELFF
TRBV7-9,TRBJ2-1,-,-,TGTGCCAGCAGCTCCGACTTAACGAGGGCTTACAATGAGCAGTTCTTC,CASSSDLTRAYNEQFF
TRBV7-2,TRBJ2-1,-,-,TGTGCCAGCAGCCCTTACCGGGGAAACAATGAGCAGTTCTTC,CASSPYRGNNEQFF
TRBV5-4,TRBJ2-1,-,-,TGTGCCAGCAGACGGGGACTGGCGACGGAGCAGTTCTTC,CASRRGLATEQFF
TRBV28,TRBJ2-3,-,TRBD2,TGTGCCAGCAGCGGTAGCGGGATCTACACAGATACGCAGTATTTT,CASSGSGIYTDTQYF
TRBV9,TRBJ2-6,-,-,TGTGCCAGCAGCGAGGGGCTTCACCCTGGGGCCAACGTCCTGACTTTC,CASSEGLHPGANVLTF
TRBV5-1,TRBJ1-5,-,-,TGCGCCAGCAGCTCGGAGACATCAAGGAATCAGCCCCAGCATTTT,CASSSETSRNQPQHF
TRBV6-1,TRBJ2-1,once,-,TGTGCCAGCAGTGGGGGCATCTCCTACAATGAGCAGTTCTTC,CASSGGISYNEQFF
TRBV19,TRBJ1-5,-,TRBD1,TGTGCCAGTAGTACACGACAGGGGTCTAGTCAGCCCCAGCATTTT,CASSTRQGSSQPQHF
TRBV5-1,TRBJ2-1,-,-,TGCGCCAGCAGCCGCTATGGGCAGGGGAATGAGCAGTTCTTC,CASSRYGQGNEQFF
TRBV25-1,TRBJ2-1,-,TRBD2,TGTGCCAGCAGTCCCTCCCCGGGACTAGCCTACAATGAGCAGTTCTTC,CASSPSPGLAYNEQFF
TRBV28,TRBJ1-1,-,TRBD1,TGTGCCAGCAGTGACAGGGGGCAGAGCACTGAAGCTTTCTTT,CASSDRGQSTEAFF
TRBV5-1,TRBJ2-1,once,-,TGCGCCAGCAGCGTAGGACTCAACAATGAGCAGTTCTTC,CASSVGLNNEQFF
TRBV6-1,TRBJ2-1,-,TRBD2,TGTGCCAGCAGTGGACTAGCGGGAGACCCCTACAATGAGCAGTTCTTC,CASSGLAGDPYNEQFF